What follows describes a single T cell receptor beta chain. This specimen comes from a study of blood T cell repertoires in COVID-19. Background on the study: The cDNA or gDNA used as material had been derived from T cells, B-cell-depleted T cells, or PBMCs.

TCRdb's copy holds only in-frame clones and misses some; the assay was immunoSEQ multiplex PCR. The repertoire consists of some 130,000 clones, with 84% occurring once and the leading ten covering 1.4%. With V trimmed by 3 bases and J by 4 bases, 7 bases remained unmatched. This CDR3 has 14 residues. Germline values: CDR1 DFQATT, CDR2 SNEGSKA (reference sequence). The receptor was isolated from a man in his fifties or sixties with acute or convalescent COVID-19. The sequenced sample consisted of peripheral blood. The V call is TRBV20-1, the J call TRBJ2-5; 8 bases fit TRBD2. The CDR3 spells CSASWGGGRETQYF. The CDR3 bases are TGCAGTGCTAGTTGGGGCGGGGGGAGAGAGACCCAGTACTTC.